The clone carrying this T cell receptor (beta chain) was recorded a few times. The antigen remains unidentified. The record originates from a study of vaccination and CD4 T cells after COVID-19. Overall study context: Four females and six males made up the convalescents, two of whom were Hispanic.

Treatment: approximately nine-day PBMC culture with coronavirus spike peptide pools or control peptides (ViraFEST assay). Peptide-pool expansion of antigen-specific T cells preceded TCR sequencing in ViraFEST. Once obtained from cultured CD4+ T cells, the DNA was sequenced using the Oncomine TCR Beta short-read assay. Each CDR3 protein is one row after TCRdb ran MiXCR on the PCR reads. The sample lists around 19,000 distinct CDR3 sequences, around 39% seen once, with 15% to 20% in the top ten. CDR1 is MGHRA, CDR2 YSYEKL, per germline. Trimming stripped 1 base from V and 6 bases from J, with 25 bases between. The CDR3 totals 18 residues.

This TCR was recovered from a human donor who received a COVID-19 vaccine. This sequence joins TRBV4-1 and TRBJ2-7; perhaps TRBD2 as D (5 bases). Specimen: CD4+ T cells from blood, cultured in vitro, collected before SARS-CoV-2 vaccination. In DNA form, the CDR3 reads TGCGCCAGCAGCCAAGTCTTAAGGTTGAGGGAAACCCATTCCGAGCAGTACTTC. Residues: CASSQVLRLRETHSEQYF.